Here is one TCR beta chain with its context. Its recognized antigen is unknown. No base qualities exist here, and no much larger clone lies one base off it. The germline ends are 12 bases apart after V is trimmed by 5 bases and J by 4 bases. The germline V gene specifies SNHLY as CDR1 and FYNNEI as CDR2. The CDR3 holds 15 amino acids from the cysteine to the phenylalanine. CDR3 DNA only is kept here, 45 bases in frame from base 1. This sample was taken from a study of shared clonotypes between healthy human individuals (TCRdb year 2020). Context from the whole study: Three men and a couple of women, aged 18 to 49 years, made up the cohort. For each donor, CD4 naive and CD4 memory were each run on three plates, CD8 naive on two plates, and CD8 memory on one plate. To estimate repertoire size and how much clonotypes are shared between individuals, the study performed deep sequencing of blood TCR repertoires from 4 to 6 healthy adults. To increase sequencing depth and limit assay-specific biases, TCR repertoire library preparation and sequencing were carried out by different laboratories using diverse techniques. Per donor, leukapheresis produced somewhere between about 0.8 and 9 billion PBMCs.

Using the deep immunoSEQ assay, multiplex PCR amplified TCR CDR3 regions from genomic DNA. Genomic DNA extracted from each cell subset was distributed evenly over all wells of several immunoSEQ 96-well plates, and each plate served as one replicate. For sorted subsets, each replicate PCR was loaded with 200 ng genomic DNA, equivalent to 25,000 to 30,000 T cell genomes. The purified libraries were quantified using a Qubit 3.0 fluorometer, sized with a Bioanalyzer 2100, and then quantified again using the KAPA Library Quantification kit. A separate single-read 150-cycle Illumina NextSeq 550 flow cell was used to sequence each immunoSEQ 96-well plate. The paper's processing steps were these. Because only junctional sequences without quality scores were contained in the immunoSEQ output, filtering matching that applied to full-length reads could not be performed. To assign V/J genes and CDR3, sequences were annotated using PyIR, a Python wrapper for IgBLAST v1.9, with IMGT germline references. Reads with weak V/J assignments (E-value above 1e-6), missing CDR3, stop codons, out-of-frame junctions, or ambiguous translated residues were removed. V3J clonotypes were defined as sequences sharing an identical inferred V gene, J gene, and CDR3 amino acid sequence. To compute the percentage overlap between repertoires, the number of shared unique clonotypes was divided by the size of the smaller repertoire. Richness of each repertoire was evaluated using RTK rarefaction, the Chao1 estimator, and Recon v2.1 estimates of unobserved clonotypes. Generation probabilities were computed with OLGA for all TCRbeta clonotypes obtained by the gDNA method from a handful of donors. TCRdb carries this immuneACCESS record with in-frame sequences only. Its versions omit some clonotypes, under half of them owing to an unresolved V gene in the studies checked, with the rest unexplained. D and trimming were read from the DNA, whereas the V and J calls and clone size are those reported in that table. The sample data list over a million clones, and roughly 96% of these were observed just once. The ten biggest clones cover more than 0.9% of the sample.

Donors were healthy HIV-negative adults with no recently reported acute infections or vaccinations. Every donor was a Caucasian adult living in Nashville, Tennessee, USA. CD4+ T cells were enriched by magnetic negative selection; naive cells were then positively selected on CD45RA, and the negative fraction formed the memory subset. Blood was obtained by leukapheresis, after which PBMCs were separated by Ficoll-Histopaque density gradient centrifugation and cryopreserved in liquid nitrogen vapor phase. Purity and quantity of every magnetically sorted T cell population were checked by analytical flow cytometry. Genomic DNA was isolated from each sorted fraction and quantified by UV absorbance on a Nanodrop 2000c. Broad study findings and their caveats: When a handful of donors were compared, the shared fraction of clonotypes was 5% to 6.5% for naive CD4, about 4% for naive CD8, about 2.4% for memory CD4, and roughly 0.43% for memory CD8. Larger estimated clonotype richness was generally found for naive subsets than for memory subsets. Incomplete sequencing was indicated by rarefaction of sorted-subset datasets, despite the large sequencing depth. Because the study included only a small number of donors, the genetic and exposure-history diversity represented was limited. Based on pairwise subsampling, the degree of clonotype sharing among donors was expected to be affected by sequencing depth. Sampling was restricted to blood, and TCR repertoires in tissues likely differ from the TCR repertoires found in blood. Compared with non-shared clonotypes, clonotypes shared by all four sorted-subset donors had higher generation probabilities.

This clonotype was obtained from a man aged 25 to 45 in good health. This chain is built from TRBV2 and TRBJ2-6; no confident D gene assignment can be made. Sequences were obtained from naive CD4+ T cells sorted from blood. In light of the paper, this sample's cell subset or site label describes: CD45RA+ positively selected. The nucleotide sequence reads as follows: TGTGCCAGCAGTCCCCGATCAGTGGGGGCCAACGTCCTGACTTTC. This gives the protein CASSPRSVGANVLTF.